A selection of T cell receptor beta chains follows, all from one sample in a study of T cell clones after liver transplantation. Using immunoSEQ multiplex PCR, the repertoire was profiled, and TCRdb retains in-frame clones only, with some absent. The sample carries more than 95,000 clones, more than 75% recorded once. This sample comprised CD4+ T cells from blood, obtained before liver transplant. These receptors all stem from a human donor who received a liver transplant. CDR3s include the opening cysteine and the closing phenylalanine or tryptophan. The order of the fields is V gene, clone size, J gene, D gene, CDR3 DNA, CDR3 protein. D genes are given only for firm matches. Where a row states a size, it is once, few, many or the class of an expanded clone; other rows omit it.

>TRBV5-5|few|TRBJ2-4|TRBD1
TGTGCCAGCAGCTTGGCAGGGGGCGGAAACATTCAGTACTTC
CASSLAGGGNIQYF
>TRBV9|NA|TRBJ2-3|TRBD1
TGTGCCAGCAGCGTAGAGGGGGCACGGACAGATACGCAGTATTTT
CASSVEGARTDTQYF
>TRBV7-9|NA|TRBJ1-6|NA
TGTGCCAGCAGCAGTTTGTTTAATTCACCCCTCCACTTT
CASSSLFNSPLHF
>TRBV6-5|NA|TRBJ2-3|NA
TGTGCCAGCAGTTACTATCGAGGAGATACGCAGTATTTT
CASSYYRGDTQYF
>TRBV7-2|NA|TRBJ2-7|TRBD2
TGTGCCAGCAGCTTAGCCCCTAGCGGGGGAATTAGGGCCCCGTCCTACGAGCAGTACTTC
CASSLAPSGGIRAPSYEQYF
>TRBV5-4|NA|TRBJ1-1|TRBD1
TGTGCCAGCAGCTTGGTGGGACAGCTGAACACTGAAGCTTTCTTT
CASSLVGQLNTEAFF
>TRBV19|NA|TRBJ2-1|TRBD2
TGTGCCAGTAGTATAGATACCCCCCGACTAGCGGGAGACAATGAGCAGTTCTTC
CASSIDTPRLAGDNEQFF
>TRBV2|NA|TRBJ2-5|NA
TGTGCCAGCAGTGTGTGGGGGGGCGATCGGGAGACCCAGTACTTC
CASSVWGGDRETQYF
>TRBV5-1|NA|TRBJ2-7|NA
TGCGCCAGCAGCCCGCAGGGGGGGTCGATTGGCTCCTACGAGCAGTACTTC
CASSPQGGSIGSYEQYF
>TRBV6-5|NA|TRBJ1-1|NA
TGTGCCAGCATAAAGCCCGGGACAACGAACACTGAAGCTTTCTTT
CASIKPGTTNTEAFF
>TRBV4-3|NA|TRBJ1-1|NA
TGCGCCAGCAGCCAAGAGGCAGCCCTCACCACTGAAGCTTTCTTT
CASSQEAALTTEAFF